These 27 T cell receptor beta chains were sequenced from one sample in a study of T cells in women clearing cervical HPV infection. The method was immunoSEQ multiplex PCR; TCRdb's version includes in-frame clones alone and lacks a portion of them. With tens of thousands of clones in the sample, the ten largest clones hold approximately 2.9%. Sequenced sample: blood buffy coat. The receptor set was obtained from a woman between 18 and 75 years old with a cervical HPV16 infection that either progressed to CIN3+ or cleared (not recorded which).

Details on this clone: The CDR3 is cut off 3 residues early in the read; its end comes from the germline J gene. The chain carries TRBV18 and TRBJ2-7; 7 bases are shared with TRBD2. The CDR3 is 18 residues long. Trimming cost V 0 bases and J 6 bases; bases outside gene matches: 17. Germline V gene sequence: CDR1 KGHSH, CDR2 LQKENI. This chain's CDR3 is CASSPPIVERGITTEQYF. Incomplete CDR3 DNA: TGTGCCAGCTCACCACCGATCGTGGAGCGGGGTATAACAACCGAG.

A word on this clone: The read comes to an end 3 residues before the CDR3 does, leaving the germline J gene to fill in the end. V usage is TRBV5-1 and J usage is TRBJ1-1; TRBD1 agrees at 8 bases. Germline CDR1 reads SGHRS; CDR2 reads YFSETQ. The CDR3 extends over 15 amino acids. CDR3 loop: CASSAVQGGNWEAFF. The sequenced part of the CDR3 DNA is TGCGCCAGCAGCGCGGTACAGGGGGGGAATTGGGAA. The variable domain in full, completed from reference TRBV5-1 and TRBJ1-1, reads KAGVTQTPRYLIKTRGQQVTLSCSPISGHRSVSWYQQTPGQGLQFLFEYFSETQRNKGNFPGRFSGRQFSNSRSEMNVSTLELGDSALYLCASSAVQGGNWEAFFGQGTRLTVV.

A word on this clone: The CDR3 extends 3 residues past the end of the read, so its final part is completed from the germline J gene. The chain carries TRBV6-1 and TRBJ2-4, with a tentative D call TRBD1 (6 bases). The CDR3 sequence is 17 residues long. The ends were cut back, 0 bases at V and 1 base at J, with 13 bases in the middle. Germline-derived CDR1 and CDR2 are MNHNS and SASEGT. CDR3 loop: CASSEALGTKAKNIQYF. Partial CDR3 DNA: TGTGCCAGCAGTGAAGCGCTCGGGACAAAGGCCAAAAACATT.

In the case of this clone: The observed sequence ends 3 residues before the CDR3 terminus, with the missing tail filled in from the germline J gene. The chain has TRBV5-1 and TRBJ2-2; 11 bases are a match to TRBD1. The germline V gene has CDR1 SGHRS and CDR2 YFSETQ. The CDR3 has 16 residues. With 4 bases clipped from V and 4 bases from J, the junction kept 6 bases outside the gene matches. The chain's CDR3 is CASSPGQGAPTGELFF. Incomplete CDR3 DNA: TGCGCCAGCAGCCCAGGACAGGGGGCGCCCACCGGGGAG.

With regard to this clone: The observed sequence ends 3 residues before the CDR3 terminus, with the missing tail filled in from the germline J gene. V gene TRBV18 combines with J gene TRBJ2-3, with TRBD2 identical over 14 bases. V gave up 5 bases and J gave up 2 bases; unmatched junction bases: 6. Germline V gene data show CDR1 as KGHSH and CDR2 as LQKENI. The CDR3 runs to 17 residues. The sequenced CDR3 bases are TGTGCCAGCTCATCCGGGACTAGCGGGGGACACACAGATACG. This codes for CASSSGTSGGHTDT. The entire CDR3 reads CASSSGTSGGHTDTQYF.

Details on this clone: The read comes to an end 3 residues before the CDR3 does, leaving the germline J gene to fill in the end. The chain recombines TRBV7-9 with TRBJ2-7; a possible D gene is TRBD1 (5 bases). The CDR3 spans 12 residues. CDR1 is SEHNR and CDR2 is FQNEAQ in the germline V gene (reference sequence). V was clipped by 5 bases and J by 0 bases, with 5 bases between them. The CDR3 protein is CASSGASYEQYF. The part of the CDR3 DNA that was read is TGTGCCAGCAGCGGGGCCTCCTACGAG.

Comment on this clone: The sequenced fragment ends 3 residues before the CDR3 boundary, so the rest is inferred from the germline J gene. The chain carries TRBV19 and TRBJ2-2, with 8 bases lining up with TRBD2. The CDR3 covers 15 residues. Losses at the gene ends were 4 bases for V and 4 bases for J; bases not matched to a gene: 5. The germline gives CDR1 LNHDA, CDR2 SQIVND (reference sequence). The DNA read from the CDR3 is TGTGCCAGTAGTAGGGGCGGGGGGAGCACCGGGGAG. Translation gives CASSRGGGSTGE. Given in full, the CDR3 is CASSRGGGSTGELFF.

The covered CDR3 bases are TGCAGTGCTAGAGGTTCAGAGTATAGCAATCAGCCC. This encodes CSARGSEYSNQP. The full CDR3 is CSARGSEYSNQPQHF. The chain recombines TRBV20-1 with TRBJ1-5; D gene ambiguous. Sequencing ends 3 residues short of the CDR3 end; the germline J gene provides the rest. The germline V gene has CDR1 DFQATT and CDR2 SNEGSKA (reference sequence). The CDR3 loop spans 15 amino acids. Between the trimmed V and J ends, which lost 1 base and 0 bases, there was a span of 10 bases.

Regarding this clone: The CDR3 extends 3 residues past the end of the read, so its final part is completed from the germline J gene. The chain carries TRBV7-8 and TRBJ2-1, with TRBD1 as a possible D gene (5 bases). Germline loops: CDR1 SGHVS, CDR2 FQNEAQ. The CDR3 runs to 18 residues. Trimming removed 2 bases at V and 0 bases at J, with 17 bases between. The CDR3 region is CASSLRPQLQGSYNEQFF. CDR3 DNA, as far as it was read: TGTGCCAGCAGCTTACGCCCACAGCTGCAGGGCTCCTACAATGAG. The complete variable domain, with remaining parts taken from reference TRBV7-8 and TRBJ2-1, reads GAGVSQSPRYKVAKRGQDVALRCDPISGHVSLFWYQQALGQGPEFLTYFQNEAQLDKSGLPSDRFFAERPEGSVSTLKIQRTQQEDSAVYLCASSLRPQLQGSYNEQFFGPGTRLTVL.

With respect to this clone: The read ends 3 residues before the CDR3 terminus; that terminus is restored from the germline J gene. This rearrangement joins TRBV30 to TRBJ1-1; 7 nucleotides match TRBD1. The CDR3 is 12 amino acids. The V gene end was trimmed by 3 bases and the J gene end by 3 bases; junction bases not matched to a gene: 1. The germline gives CDR1 GTSNPN, CDR2 SVGIG (reference sequence). The CDR3 bases that were read are TGTGCCTGGAGCAGGGGGGACACTGAA. This gives the protein CAWSRGDTE. The complete CDR3 sequence is CAWSRGDTEAFF.

As to this clone: The sequenced fragment ends 3 residues before the CDR3 boundary, so the rest is inferred from the germline J gene. The V call is TRBV7-9, the J call TRBJ1-2; a possible D gene is TRBD1 (5 bases). Germline lookup yields CDR1 SEHNR and CDR2 FQNEAQ (reference sequence). This CDR3 spans 14 amino acids. CDR3: CASSLAGLSYDYTF. Partial CDR3 DNA: TGTGCCAGCAGCTTAGCGGGACTATCCTACGAC. The full variable domain, in which reference TRBV7-9 and TRBJ1-2 provide the parts outside the CDR3, is DTGVSQNPRHKITKRGQNVTFRCDPISEHNRLYWYRQTLGQGPEFLTYFQNEAQLEKSRLLSDRFSAERPKGSFSTLEIQRTEQGDSAMYLCASSLAGLSYDYTFGSGTRLTVV.

With regard to this clone: The read halts 3 residues ahead of the CDR3 end, with the missing end drawn from the germline J gene. The rearrangement joins TRBV7-6 to TRBJ2-7; 8 bases fit TRBD1. CDR3 length equals 15 residues. The J segment lost 4 bases and the V segment lost 5 bases, leaving 10 bases of the junction unmatched. CDR1 is SGHVS, CDR2 FNYEAQ, per germline. The sequenced part of the CDR3 DNA is TGTGCCAGCAGCCCATTGGACAGGGCGACGTACGAG. Protein sequence: CASSPLDRATYE. The whole CDR3 protein reads CASSPLDRATYEQYF.

In the case of this clone: Read sequence stops 3 residues before the CDR3 end, and the germline J gene provides the missing end. This chain connects TRBV19 to TRBJ2-7; weak D call: TRBD1 (6 bases). Trimming cost V 6 bases and J 2 bases, with 11 bases left between them. The germline CDR1 and CDR2 sequences are LNHDA and SQIVND (reference sequence). The CDR3 is 13 residues long. The sequenced CDR3 bases are TGTGCCAGTAGCTTACAGGGACCCTACGAG. It yields the protein CASSLQGPYE. The full CDR3 is CASSLQGPYEQYF.

Note on this clone: Read coverage stops 3 residues before the CDR3 terminus; the germline J gene supplies the remainder. The rearrangement uses TRBV20-1 and TRBJ1-4; the D is unclear. The CDR3 runs to 13 residues. Germline CDR1 reads DFQATT; CDR2 reads SNEGSKA (reference sequence). Trimming removed 4 bases at V and 6 bases at J, with 12 bases between. The sequenced part of the CDR3 DNA is TGCAGTGCTACTCCCCAGGTTCATGAAAAA. Encoded protein: CSATPQVHEK. The whole CDR3 reads CSATPQVHEKLFF.

CDR3 amino acids: CASKTGQDNSPLHF. The sequenced part of the CDR3 DNA is TGTGCCAGCAAGACGGGACAGGATAATTCACCC. The V and J genes are TRBV2 and TRBJ1-6; 8 bases match TRBD1. The sequence runs out 3 residues before the end of the CDR3; the remainder is reconstructed from the germline J gene. The CDR3 totals 14 residues. Germline values: CDR1 SNHLY, CDR2 FYNNEI. Germline trimming cut 7 bases from V and 5 bases from J; bases unmatched to any gene: 4.

Remarks on this clone: Coverage ceases 3 residues before the CDR3 finishes, and the germline J gene fills in the end. V usage is TRBV18 and J usage is TRBJ2-5; TRBD1 matches 7 bases. The CDR3 has 17 residues. J lost 5 bases, V lost 3 bases, and 15 bases had no gene match. Germline V lookup: CDR1 KGHSH, CDR2 LQKENI. The CDR3 reads CASSPPDRVPVRETQYF. The CDR3 bases that were read are TGTGCCAGCTCACCTCCAGACAGGGTCCCGGTCAGGGAGACC.

About this clone: The CDR3 extends 3 residues past the end of the read, so its final part is completed from the germline J gene. The chain employs TRBV7-2 and TRBJ1-5, with D possibly TRBD1 on 6 matching bases. V was trimmed by 5 bases and J by 2 bases, leaving 10 bases between them. This CDR3 has 14 amino acids. Germline values: CDR1 SGHTA, CDR2 FQGNSA. CDR3: CASSRGGRNQPQHF. The CDR3 bases that were read are TGTGCCAGCAGCCGGGGGGGGCGCAATCAGCCC. The complete variable domain, with remaining parts taken from reference TRBV7-2 and TRBJ1-5, reads GAGVSQSPSNKVTEKGKDVELRCDPISGHTALYWYRQSLGQGLEFLIYFQGNSAPDKSGLPSDRFSAERTGGSVSTLTIQRTQQEDSAVYLCASSRGGRNQPQHFGDGTRLSIL.

On this clone: From the germline J gene comes the end of the CDR3, since the read stops 3 residues before it. V gene TRBV19 combines with J gene TRBJ1-6; D is possibly TRBD1 (5 bases). V gave up 1 base and J gave up 9 bases, with 13 bases separating them. The length of the CDR3 is 15 residues. Germline V CDR1 and CDR2: LNHDA, SQIVND (reference sequence). The part of the CDR3 DNA that was read is TGTGCCAGTAGTATAGGGCAGGGATTTCGTTCACCC. Encoded protein: CASSIGQGFRSP. The complete CDR3 sequence is CASSIGQGFRSPLHF.

Concerning this clone: The sequence runs out 3 residues before the end of the CDR3; the remainder is reconstructed from the germline J gene. The rearrangement joins TRBV19 to TRBJ2-2; D is unresolved. Trimming removed 7 bases at V and 5 bases at J, with 20 bases between. Per the germline V gene, CDR1 is LNHDA and CDR2 is SQIVND (reference sequence). The CDR3 runs to 16 residues. CDR3 DNA, as far as it was read: TGTGCCAGTACCCAAACCCCCACTCCCCTGACCGGGGAG. This translates into CASTQTPTPLTGE. The complete CDR3 reads CASTQTPTPLTGELFF.

For this clone: The read terminates 3 residues ahead of where the CDR3 ends, so the germline J gene completes it. This chain uses TRBV7-2 with TRBJ2-7, with D possibly matching TRBD1 (5 bases). Deletions cut 2 bases from V and 2 bases from J, with 13 bases between. CDR3 length equals 15 residues. CDR1 SGHTA and CDR2 FQGNSA come from the germline V gene. The CDR3 here is CASSLFGAGTYEQYF. The covered CDR3 bases are TGTGCCAGCAGCTTATTTGGGGCAGGGACCTACGAG.

Details on this clone: Read data end 3 residues before the CDR3 end; the end is taken from the germline J gene. The gene calls are TRBV7-8 and TRBJ1-3; D perhaps matches TRBD1 (6 bases). The CDR3 sequence is 14 residues long. Germline V gene lookup returns CDR1 SGHVS and CDR2 FQNEAQ. V shed 6 bases and J shed 1 base, with 10 bases lying between them. CDR3 sequence reads: CASSSDRSGNTIYF. Partial CDR3 DNA: TGTGCCAGCAGTTCTGACAGGTCTGGAAACACC.

CDR3 amino acids: CASRGDSPEQYF. The DNA read from the CDR3 is TGTGCCAGCAGAGGGGACAGCCCCGAG. The V gene is TRBV2, the J gene TRBJ2-7; TRBD1 agrees at 7 bases. The read comes to an end 3 residues before the CDR3 does, leaving the germline J gene to fill in the end. The J segment lost 6 bases and the V segment lost 6 bases, leaving 5 bases of the junction unmatched. CDR1 is SNHLY and CDR2 is FYNNEI in the germline V gene. This CDR3 is 12 amino acids long.

In the case of this clone: The read ends 3 residues before the CDR3 terminus; that terminus is restored from the germline J gene. V and J are TRBV30 and TRBJ1-4, with D possibly TRBD1 on 5 matching bases. The CDR3 length is 16 residues. The V and J ends lost 1 base and 7 bases respectively, with 19 bases between them. Looked up from germline, CDR1 is GTSNPN and CDR2 is SVGIG (reference sequence). The sequenced CDR3 bases are TGTGCCTGGAGTGAAGCGGGCCCCGTCGGGGGTGAAAAA. This codes for CAWSEAGPVGGEK. The complete CDR3 protein is CAWSEAGPVGGEKLFF.

On this clone: The CDR3 end is not reached by the read, which stops 3 residues before it; the germline J gene fills it in. The rearrangement joins TRBV7-9 to TRBJ1-4, with D perhaps matching TRBD1 (6 bases). V dropped 1 base and J dropped 5 bases, with 11 bases sitting between them. This CDR3 is built from 15 residues. The germline V gene has CDR1 SEHNR and CDR2 FQNEAQ (reference sequence). The part of the CDR3 DNA that was read is TGTGCCAGCAGCTTAGGGGGGACACTCAATGAAAAA. This codes for CASSLGGTLNEK. The full CDR3 reads CASSLGGTLNEKLFF.

As for this clone: The sequenced fragment ends 3 residues before the CDR3 boundary, so the rest is inferred from the germline J gene. The rearrangement links TRBV5-1 to TRBJ2-1; TRBD2 matches 14 bases. The V gene's germline CDR1 is SGHRS and CDR2 YFSETQ. Losses at the gene ends were 4 bases for V and 8 bases for J; bases not matched to a gene: 11. This CDR3 has 17 amino acids. CDR3 bases read: TGCGCCAGCAGCGAACCGCCGGGACTAGCGGGAGTAGATGAG. Protein sequence: CASSEPPGLAGVDE. The CDR3, in full, reads CASSEPPGLAGVDEQFF.

In regard to this clone: The read comes to an end 3 residues before the CDR3 does, leaving the germline J gene to fill in the end. The chain is built from TRBV20-1 and TRBJ1-1; TRBD1 matches at 7 bases. The V segment lost 1 base and the J segment 7 bases; nucleotides outside the gene matches: 9. There are 14 residues in the CDR3. The germline gives CDR1 DFQATT, CDR2 SNEGSKA (reference sequence). The CDR3 DNA, read in part, is TGCAGTGCTAGAGCAAGGGACAGCCTCAATGAA. As protein: CSARARDSLNE. The whole CDR3 is CSARARDSLNEAFF.

A remark on this clone: With the read ending 3 residues before the CDR3 end, the germline J gene is used to fill in that end. Within the sample, other DNA sequences also encode this same CDR3. The chain uses TRBV20-1 and TRBJ2-7; 8 bases are shared with TRBD2. After removal of 1 base from V and 4 bases from J, the junction contained 3 bases not matched to a gene. Germline V CDR1 and CDR2: DFQATT, SNEGSKA (reference sequence). CDR3 length: 13 residues. Incomplete CDR3 DNA: TGCAGTGCTAGAGGGCTAGCGGGTTACGAG. Its translation is CSARGLAGYE. The CDR3 in full is CSARGLAGYEQYF.